This entry lists 18 T cell receptor beta chains sequenced from one sample in a study of T-cell memory formation after mild COVID-19. TCRdb fed the 5' RACE reads into MiXCR, producing one record per CDR3 protein. The sample has some 29,000 distinct CDR3 sequences, about 16% seen once. Sequencing was performed on PBMCs or a T cell subset sorted from them (not recorded which). Receptors were obtained from an adult who had mild COVID-19 (a few samples of this study predate the infection). Cell type and time point are not known.

In this sample, this clonotype turned up many times. J is TRBJ1-2 and V is TRBV7-2, with a tentative D call TRBD1 (6 bases). Trimming took 1 base from V and 7 from J, leaving 7 bases between them. The germline CDR1 and CDR2 sequences are SGHTA and FQGNSA. The CDR3 covers 12 residues. CDR3 sequence reads: CASSLDRAGYTF. CDR3 bases: TGTGCCAGCAGCTTAGACAGGGCTGGCTACACCTTC.

The chain recombines TRBV7-9 with TRBJ2-7, with 8 bases that match TRBD1. This CDR3 contains 15 residues. With 1 base clipped from V and 2 bases from J, the junction kept 4 bases outside the gene matches. Germline V gene sequence: CDR1 SEHNR, CDR2 FQNEAQ (reference sequence). The CDR3 nucleotides read TGTGCCAGCAGCTTAGTTAGGACAGGGCCCTACGAGCAGTACTTC. As protein: CASSLVRTGPYEQYF.

Many counts were recorded for this clonotype. The chain employs TRBV9 and TRBJ1-6; tentative D call: TRBD1 (5 bases). The germline V gene encodes CDR1 SGDLS and CDR2 YYNGEE. With 0 bases removed from V and 7 bases from J, the gap between germline ends came to 11 bases. This CDR3 has 15 amino acids. The CDR3 nucleotides are TGTGCCAGCAGCGTAGATGGGGGTGTCAATTCACCCCTCCACTTT. Its translation: CASSVDGGVNSPLHF.

This chain connects TRBV18 to TRBJ1-1, with D maybe TRBD1 (5 bases). Germline lookup yields CDR1 KGHSH and CDR2 LQKENI. This CDR3 region has 14 residues. V lost 3 bases and J lost 1, with 9 bases in between. The CDR3 DNA sequence: TGTGCCAGCTCACCCCAGGGACGGAACACTGAAGCTTTCTTT. Residues: CASSPQGRNTEAFF.

This chain links TRBV9 with TRBJ2-5, with 10 bases identical to TRBD1. The V gene's germline CDR1 is SGDLS and CDR2 YYNGEE. The J segment lost 5 bases and the V segment lost 5 bases, leaving 6 bases of the junction unmatched. The length of the CDR3 is 14 residues. CDR3 amino acids: CASSGTGAGETQYF. Here the CDR3 DNA reads TGTGCCAGCAGTGGGACAGGGGCTGGGGAGACCCAGTACTTC. Supplemented by reference TRBV9 and TRBJ2-5, the full variable domain reads DSGVTQTPKHLITATGQRVTLRCSPRSGDLSVYWYQQSLDQGLQFLIQYYNGEERAKGNILERFSAQQFPDLHSELNLSSLELGDSALYFCASSGTGAGETQYFGPGTRLLVL.

This clonotype was counted at least ten times. The conserved final phenylalanine or tryptophan is absent from the CDR3, which likely points to a read error. The rearrangement links TRBV7-2 to TRBJ2-5; perhaps TRBD1 as D (6 bases). V lost 2 bases and J 5 bases, leaving 18 bases between the germline ends. CDR1 is SGHTA and CDR2 is FQGNSA in the germline V gene. This CDR3 spans 16 amino acids. CDR3 nucleotides: TGTGCCAGCAGCTTATCAGGGGCGGGCGTCTGGGAGACCCAGTACGTC. This gives the protein CASSLSGAGVWETQYV.

The rearrangement links TRBV4-3 to TRBJ2-1; D may correspond to TRBD1 or TRBD2 (5 bases each). The germline CDR1 and CDR2 sequences are LGHNA and YSLEER. Trimming cost V 4 bases and J 0 bases, with 10 bases left between them. The CDR3 has 15 residues. The chain's CDR3 is CASSPGTSSYNEQFF. As DNA, the CDR3 is TGCGCCAGCAGCCCAGGGACGAGCTCCTACAATGAGCAGTTCTTC.

At least ten counts were recorded for this clonotype. The V call is TRBV19, the J call TRBJ2-7, with D possibly matching TRBD1 (5 bases). There are 17 residues in the CDR3. In germline, CDR1 is LNHDA, CDR2 SQIVND (reference sequence). Deletions cut 5 bases from V and 4 bases from J, with 24 bases between. The CDR3 DNA reads as TGTGCCAGTAGTCCCCGTCTTGTTAAGGACAAAGGGTACGAGCAGTACTTC. It codes for CASSPRLVKDKGYEQYF.

This clonotype has a count of ten or more. The chain employs TRBV12-3 or TRBV12-4 and TRBJ2-2; unclear D gene. The CDR3 has 15 amino acids. Trimming removed 6 bases at V and 2 bases at J, with 13 bases between. CDR3 sequence: CASRRSHINTGELFF. The CDR3 DNA is TGTGCCAGCAGGAGGAGCCACATCAACACCGGGGAGCTGTTTTTT.

Many counts were recorded for this clonotype. The V and J genes are TRBV4-1 and TRBJ2-7, with 9 bases identical to TRBD2. The trim removed 0 bases at V and 3 bases at J, leaving 9 bases unmatched. The CDR3 runs to 17 residues. Germline assignment: CDR1 MGHRA and CDR2 YSYEKL. CDR3: CASSQEPSSGSYYEQYF. CDR3 in DNA: TGCGCCAGCAGCCAAGAGCCCAGTAGCGGGAGCTACTACGAGCAGTACTTC.

The table lists this clonotype with many counts. The chain is built from TRBV12-3 or TRBV12-4 and TRBJ1-1; 8 bases agree with TRBD1. Trimming took 5 bases from V and 0 from J; bases not matched to a gene: 5. The CDR3 length is 15 residues. CDR3 in amino acids: CASSPGQGLNTEAFF. CDR3 DNA: TGTGCCAGCAGTCCCGGACAGGGTTTGAACACTGAAGCTTTCTTT.

This clonotype appeared many times. The rearrangement uses TRBV5-1 and TRBJ2-7, with D possibly matching TRBD2 (5 bases). Germline lookup yields CDR1 SGHRS and CDR2 YFSETQ. This CDR3 has 14 residues. V was cut by 1 base and J by 8 bases, with 16 bases left in between. The DNA for the CDR3 is TGCGCCAGCAGCTTGAATGGCGCTAGCCTCAAGCAGTACTTC. This gives the protein CASSLNGASLKQYF.

The table lists this clonotype with many counts. The chain has TRBV6-9 and TRBJ2-3, with a tentative D call TRBD2 (6 bases). Germline CDR1 MNHGY, CDR2 SVAAGI. V was pared by 4 bases and J by 5 bases, with 19 bases between. This CDR3 is 16 amino acids long. CDR3 sequence reads: CASSCRRGNPVDTQYF. The CDR3 DNA reads as TGTGCCAGCAGTTGCCGGCGCGGGAACCCGGTAGATACGCAGTATTTT.

This clonotype was seen many times. The V call is TRBV24-1, the J call TRBJ2-3; 11 bases are shared with TRBD1. Germline CDR1 KGHDR, CDR2 SFDVKD. The CDR3 is 17 amino acids. The junction had 9 bases not matched to a gene; V was cut back by 4 bases and J by 4 bases. CDR3 sequence reads: CATSDPRRGQGADTQYF. The CDR3 bases are TGTGCCACCAGTGACCCGCGTAGGGGACAGGGGGCAGATACGCAGTATTTT.

This clonotype was observed at least ten times. This rearrangement joins TRBV9 to TRBJ2-1; D is perhaps TRBD2 (5 bases). The CDR3 loop spans 14 amino acids. CDR1 SGDLS and CDR2 YYNGEE come from the germline V gene. Trimming left V 0 bases short and J 9 bases short, with 13 bases between. CDR3: CASSVDPEGGEQFF. CDR3 nucleotide sequence: TGTGCCAGCAGCGTAGACCCCGAGGGCGGTGAGCAGTTCTTC.

This clonotype was counted ten times or more. This rearrangement joins TRBV7-2 to TRBJ1-4, with 9 bases fitting TRBD1. The CDR3 runs to 15 residues. Per germline, CDR1 SGHTA and CDR2 FQGNSA. Trimming took 1 base from V and 5 from J; bases not matched to a gene: 2. The CDR3 DNA sequence: TGTGCCAGCAGCTTAGGGGACAGGGTGAATGAAAAACTGTTTTTT. As protein: CASSLGDRVNEKLFF.

This clonotype was found many times. This chain links TRBV6-2 or TRBV6-3 with TRBJ2-3; maybe TRBD1 (5 bases). The CDR3 is made up of 14 amino acids. V lost 8 bases to trimming and J lost 0 bases, with 12 bases between them. Germline CDR1 is MNHEY and CDR2 is SVGEGT. CDR3 in DNA: TGTGCCAGCGCGTCAAGGGGTAGCACAGATACGCAGTATTTT. It yields the protein CASASRGSTDTQYF.

This clonotype came up many times. This chain links TRBV21-1 with TRBJ2-5; the table's D call, TRBD2, was not checked against the DNA. TRBV21-1 constitutes a pseudogene. The CDR3 totals 15 residues. The CDR3 is CASSKTSGGQETQYF. The CDR3 DNA reads as TGTGCCAGCAGCAAAACTAGCGGGGGGCAAGAGACCCAGTACTTC.